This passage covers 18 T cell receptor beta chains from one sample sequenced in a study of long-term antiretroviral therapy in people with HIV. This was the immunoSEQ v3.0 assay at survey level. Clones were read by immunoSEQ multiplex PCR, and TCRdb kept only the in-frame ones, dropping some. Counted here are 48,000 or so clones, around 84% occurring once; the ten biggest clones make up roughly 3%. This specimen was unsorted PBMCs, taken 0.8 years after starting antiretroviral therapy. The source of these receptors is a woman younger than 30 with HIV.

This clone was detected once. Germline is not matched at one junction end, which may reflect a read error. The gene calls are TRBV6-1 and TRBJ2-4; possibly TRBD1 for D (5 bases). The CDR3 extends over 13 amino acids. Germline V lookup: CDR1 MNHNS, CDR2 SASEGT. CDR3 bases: TGTGCCAGCAGTGAAGAAAGGGGAATAGTGGCTTGCTTC. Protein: CASSEERGIVACF.

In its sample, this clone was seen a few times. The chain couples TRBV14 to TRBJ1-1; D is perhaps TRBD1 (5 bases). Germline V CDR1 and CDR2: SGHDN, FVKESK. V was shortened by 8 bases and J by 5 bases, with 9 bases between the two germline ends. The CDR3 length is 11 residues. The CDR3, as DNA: TGTGCCAGCGGGGGGGGAACTGAAGCTTTCTTT. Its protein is CASGGGTEAFF.

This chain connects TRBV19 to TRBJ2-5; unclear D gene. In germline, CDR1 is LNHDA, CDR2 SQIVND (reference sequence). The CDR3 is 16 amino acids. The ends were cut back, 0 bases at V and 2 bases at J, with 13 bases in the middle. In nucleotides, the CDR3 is TGTGCCAGTAGTATAGAGAGTGGGCAGCGTCAAGAGACCCAGTACTTC. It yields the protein CASSIESGQRQETQYF.

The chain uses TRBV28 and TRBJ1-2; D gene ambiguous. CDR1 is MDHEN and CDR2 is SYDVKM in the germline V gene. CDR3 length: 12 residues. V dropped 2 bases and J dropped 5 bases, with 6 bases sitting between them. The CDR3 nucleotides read TGTGCCAGCAGTTTAGAAGGATATGGCTACACCTTC. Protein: CASSLEGYGYTF.

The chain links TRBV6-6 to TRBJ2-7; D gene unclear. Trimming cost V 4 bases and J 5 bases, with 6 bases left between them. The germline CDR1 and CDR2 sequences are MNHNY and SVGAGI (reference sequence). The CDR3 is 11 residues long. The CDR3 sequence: CASSSSNEQYF. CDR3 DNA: TGTGCCAGCAGTTCTTCCAACGAGCAGTACTTC.

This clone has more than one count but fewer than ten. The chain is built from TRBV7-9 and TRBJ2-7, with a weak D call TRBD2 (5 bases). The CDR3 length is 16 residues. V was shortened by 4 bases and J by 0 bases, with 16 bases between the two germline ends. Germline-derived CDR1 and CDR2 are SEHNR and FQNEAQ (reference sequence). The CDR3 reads CASSSVHGRDSYEQYF. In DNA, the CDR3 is TGTGCCAGCAGCTCAGTCCACGGCCGGGACTCCTACGAGCAGTACTTC.

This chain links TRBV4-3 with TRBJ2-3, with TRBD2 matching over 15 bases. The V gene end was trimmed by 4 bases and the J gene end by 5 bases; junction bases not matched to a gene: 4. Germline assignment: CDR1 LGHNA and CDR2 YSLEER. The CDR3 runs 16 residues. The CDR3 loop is CASSLGTSGRIDTQYF. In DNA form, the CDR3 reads TGCGCCAGCAGCCTCGGGACTAGCGGGAGGATAGATACGCAGTATTTT.

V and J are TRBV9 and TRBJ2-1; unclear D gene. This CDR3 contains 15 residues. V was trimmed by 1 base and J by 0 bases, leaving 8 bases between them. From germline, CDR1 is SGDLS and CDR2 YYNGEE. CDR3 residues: CASSVSSRSYNEQFF. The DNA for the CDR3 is TGTGCCAGCAGCGTAAGCAGCCGCTCCTACAATGAGCAGTTCTTC.

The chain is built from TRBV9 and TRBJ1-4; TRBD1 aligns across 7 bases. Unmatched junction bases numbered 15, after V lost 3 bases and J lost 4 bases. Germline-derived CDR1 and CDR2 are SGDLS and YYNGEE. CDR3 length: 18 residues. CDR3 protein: CASSGSGTASIFNEKLFF. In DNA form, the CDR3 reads TGTGCCAGCAGCGGTTCCGGGACAGCCAGCATTTTTAATGAAAAACTGTTTTTT.

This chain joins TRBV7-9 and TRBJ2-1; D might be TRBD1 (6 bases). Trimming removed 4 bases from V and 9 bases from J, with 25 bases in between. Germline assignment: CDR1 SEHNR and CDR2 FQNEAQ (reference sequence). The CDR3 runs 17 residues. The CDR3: CASSSVYSGTPRGEQFF. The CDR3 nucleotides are TGTGCCAGCAGCTCCGTTTACTCAGGAACTCCCAGGGGTGAGCAGTTCTTC.

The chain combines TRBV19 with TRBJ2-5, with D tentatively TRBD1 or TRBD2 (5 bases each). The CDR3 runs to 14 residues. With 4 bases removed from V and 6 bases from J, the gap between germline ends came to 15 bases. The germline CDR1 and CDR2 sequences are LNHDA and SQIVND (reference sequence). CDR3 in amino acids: CASSSTGLQKTQYF. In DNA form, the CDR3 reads TGTGCCAGTAGTAGTACAGGACTGCAGAAGACCCAGTACTTC.

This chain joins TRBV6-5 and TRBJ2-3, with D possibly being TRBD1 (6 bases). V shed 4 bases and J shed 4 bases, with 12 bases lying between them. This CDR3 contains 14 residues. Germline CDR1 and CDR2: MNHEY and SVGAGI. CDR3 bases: TGTGCCAGCAGTTTTGGCGGACAGTCAGATACGCAGTATTTT. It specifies CASSFGGQSDTQYF.

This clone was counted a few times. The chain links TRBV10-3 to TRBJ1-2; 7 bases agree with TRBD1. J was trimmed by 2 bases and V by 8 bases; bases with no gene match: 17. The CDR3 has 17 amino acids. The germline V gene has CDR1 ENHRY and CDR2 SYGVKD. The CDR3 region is CAIADRTRGLQNYGYTF. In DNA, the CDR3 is TGTGCCATCGCGGACAGGACAAGGGGCCTACAAAACTATGGCTACACCTTC.

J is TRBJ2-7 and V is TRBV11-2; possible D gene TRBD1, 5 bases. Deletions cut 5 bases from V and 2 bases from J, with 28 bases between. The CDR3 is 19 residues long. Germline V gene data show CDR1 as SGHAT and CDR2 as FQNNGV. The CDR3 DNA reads TGTGCCAGCAGCCTCCACGCTGGGGCTCTGGAGAAGTCGGCCTACGAGCAGTACTTC. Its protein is CASSLHAGALEKSAYEQYF.

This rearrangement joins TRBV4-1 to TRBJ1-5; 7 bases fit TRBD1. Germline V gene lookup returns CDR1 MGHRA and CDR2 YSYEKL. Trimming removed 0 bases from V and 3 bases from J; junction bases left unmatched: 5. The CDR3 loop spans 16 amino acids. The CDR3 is CASSQDGRGDNQPQHF. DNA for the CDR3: TGCGCCAGCAGCCAAGATGGCAGGGGGGACAATCAGCCCCAGCATTTT.

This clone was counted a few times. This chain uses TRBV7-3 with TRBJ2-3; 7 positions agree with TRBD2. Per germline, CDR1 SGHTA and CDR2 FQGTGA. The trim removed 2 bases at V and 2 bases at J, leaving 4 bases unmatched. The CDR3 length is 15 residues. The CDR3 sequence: CASSLYSGSTDTQYF. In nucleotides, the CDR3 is TGTGCCAGCAGCTTATATAGCGGGTCCACAGATACGCAGTATTTT.

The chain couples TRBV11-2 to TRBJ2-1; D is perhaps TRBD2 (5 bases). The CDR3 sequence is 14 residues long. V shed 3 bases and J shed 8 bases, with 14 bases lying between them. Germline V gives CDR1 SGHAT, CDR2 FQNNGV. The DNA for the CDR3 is TGTGCCAGCAGCTTGGGCTCGGGATACGATGAGCAGTTCTTC. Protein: CASSLGSGYDEQFF.

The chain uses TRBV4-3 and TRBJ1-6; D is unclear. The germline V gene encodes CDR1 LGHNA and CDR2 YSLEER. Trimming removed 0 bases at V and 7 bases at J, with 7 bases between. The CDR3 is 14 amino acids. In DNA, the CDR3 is TGCGCCAGCAGCCAAGATACCGGGAATTCACCCCTCCACTTT. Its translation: CASSQDTGNSPLHF.